The rows below give T cell receptor beta chains drawn from one sample of a study of blood T cell repertoires in COVID-19. Measured with immunoSEQ multiplex PCR; TCRdb has only the in-frame clones, and not every one. The sample yields 80,000 to 95,000 clones, around 76% seen once. Sequencing was done on a sample of peripheral blood. The receptors were sampled from a woman older than 75 with active or convalescent COVID-19. The CDR3 runs from the conserved cysteine through the conserved F or W. D genes are given only for firm matches. Where a row states a size, it is once, few, many or the class of an expanded clone; other rows omit it.

>TRBJ1-5|16|.|TRBV10-3|.
CAISDGTLVLNQPQHF
TGTGCCATCAGTGATGGGACACTTGTCCTCAATCAGCCCCAGCATTTT
>TRBJ2-1|17|TRBD1|TRBV5-1|.
CASSLVVRTGPDNEQFF
TGCGCCAGCAGCTTGGTCGTTAGGACAGGGCCCGACAATGAGCAGTTCTTC
>TRBJ2-1|15|TRBD1|TRBV6-5|once
CASIPDRKNYNEQFF
TGTGCCAGCATCCCGGACAGGAAAAATTACAATGAGCAGTTCTTC
>TRBJ2-7|15|TRBD1|TRBV6-2/TRBV6-3|few
CASSPRTGASYEQYF
TGTGCCAGCAGTCCCCGGACAGGGGCTTCCTACGAGCAGTACTTC
>TRBJ1-4|12|.|TRBV7-2|.
CASGATNEKLFF
TGTGCCAGCGGAGCAACTAATGAAAAACTGTTTTTT
>TRBJ1-1|13|TRBD1|TRBV19|.
CASSSQGATEAFF
TGTGCCAGTAGTTCACAGGGGGCGACTGAAGCTTTCTTT
>TRBJ2-3|17|.|TRBV5-5|.
CASSLPGTQSRTDTQYF
TGTGCCAGCAGCTTGCCGGGGACACAATCCCGCACAGATACGCAGTATTTT
>TRBJ2-2|15|TRBD1|TRBV5-1|.
CASEPGQGASGELFF
TGCGCCAGCGAACCGGGACAGGGGGCATCCGGGGAGCTGTTTTTT
>TRBJ2-7|15|.|TRBV5-4|.
CASSPGGVDDYEQYF
TGTGCCAGCAGCCCGGGGGGCGTGGACGACTACGAGCAGTACTTC
>TRBJ2-7|14|.|TRBV7-2|few
CASSSSRSQGEQYF
TGTGCCAGCAGCTCCTCCCGGAGTCAGGGCGAGCAGTACTTC
>TRBJ2-7|16|TRBD1|TRBV4-3|.
CASSQDPGTGANEQYF
TGCGCCAGCAGCCAAGATCCCGGGACAGGGGCCAACGAGCAGTACTTC
>TRBJ1-6|14|.|TRBV9|.
CASSVDSYNSPLHF
TGTGCCAGCAGCGTAGACAGCTATAATTCACCCCTCCACTTT
>TRBJ2-1|15|TRBD2|TRBV6-4|.
CASSPGGGEGNEQFF
TGTGCCAGCAGCCCCGGGGGGGGCGAGGGGAATGAGCAGTTCTTC
>TRBJ2-7|13|TRBD2|TRBV6-5|.
CASSYTSGYEQYF
TGTGCCAGCTCCTATACTAGCGGCTACGAGCAGTACTTC
>TRBJ2-3|13|.|TRBV18|.
CASSRDNTDTQYF
TGTGCCAGCTCACGTGACAACACAGATACGCAGTATTTT
>TRBJ1-2|19|TRBD1|TRBV6-2/TRBV6-3|.
CASSYYSGTGGRLNYGYTF
TGTGCCAGCAGTTACTACAGCGGGACAGGGGGCCGACTAAACTATGGCTACACCTTC
>TRBJ2-7|14|.|TRBV4-1|once
CASSQEVGDNEQYF
TGCGCCAGCAGCCAAGAGGTTGGGGACAACGAGCAGTACTTC
>TRBJ2-2|14|.|TRBV7-9|.
CASSFTSNTGELFF
TGTGCCAGCAGCTTCACTAGTAACACCGGGGAGCTGTTTTTT
>TRBJ2-5|13|TRBD2|TRBV24-1|.
CATSVSGGGTQYF
TGTGCCACCAGTGTGAGCGGGGGTGGGACCCAGTACTTC
>TRBJ2-5|16|TRBD2|TRBV18|.
CASSSLGGSWRETQYF
TGTGCCAGCTCCTCGCTGGGGGGGTCTTGGCGAGAGACCCAGTACTTC
>TRBJ2-5|18|TRBD2|TRBV3-1/TRBV3-2|.
CASSRAPGLAYRQETQYF
TGTGCCAGCAGCCGCGCCCCGGGACTAGCGTACCGCCAAGAGACCCAGTACTTC
>TRBJ1-1|14|.|TRBV30|.
CAWIPADLNTEAFF
TGTGCCTGGATCCCCGCGGATCTGAACACTGAAGCTTTCTTT
>TRBJ1-2|15|.|TRBV7-9|.
CASSLAEGSNYGYTF
TGTGCCAGCAGCTTAGCAGAGGGTTCAAACTATGGCTACACCTTC
>TRBJ2-7|17|TRBD2|TRBV7-8|.
CASSLSSLRGSSYEQYF
TGTGCCAGCAGCTTATCGTCTTTGCGGGGGAGCTCCTACGAGCAGTACTTC
>TRBJ2-2|12|.|TRBV2|.
CASSDTPGELFF
TGTGCCAGCAGTGATACACCCGGGGAGCTGTTTTTT
>TRBJ2-5|13|TRBD2|TRBV7-3|.
CASSTTSEETQYF
TGTGCCAGCAGCACGACTAGCGAAGAGACCCAGTACTTC